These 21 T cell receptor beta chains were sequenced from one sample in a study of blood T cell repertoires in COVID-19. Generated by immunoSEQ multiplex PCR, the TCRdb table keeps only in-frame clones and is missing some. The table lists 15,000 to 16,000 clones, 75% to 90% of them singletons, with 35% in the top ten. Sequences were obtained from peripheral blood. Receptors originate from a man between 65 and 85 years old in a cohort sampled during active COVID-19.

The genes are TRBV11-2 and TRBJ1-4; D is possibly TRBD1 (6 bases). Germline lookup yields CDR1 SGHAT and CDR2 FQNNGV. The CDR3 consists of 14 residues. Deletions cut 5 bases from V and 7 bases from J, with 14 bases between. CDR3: CASSAYGQIEKLFF. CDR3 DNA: TGTGCCAGCAGCGCCTACGGACAGATTGAAAAACTGTTTTTT.

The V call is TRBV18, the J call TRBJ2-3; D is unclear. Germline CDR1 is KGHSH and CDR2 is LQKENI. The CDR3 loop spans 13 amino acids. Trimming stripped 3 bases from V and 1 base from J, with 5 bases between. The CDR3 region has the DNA TGTGCCAGCTCACCCCCGGGCACAGATACGCAGTATTTT. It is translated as CASSPPGTDTQYF.

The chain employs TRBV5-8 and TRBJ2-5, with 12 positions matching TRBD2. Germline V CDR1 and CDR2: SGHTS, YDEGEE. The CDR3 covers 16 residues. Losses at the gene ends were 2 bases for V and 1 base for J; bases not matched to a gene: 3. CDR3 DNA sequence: TGTGCCAGCAGCTTAGGACTAGCGGGGTCCCAAGAGACCCAGTACTTC. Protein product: CASSLGLAGSQETQYF.

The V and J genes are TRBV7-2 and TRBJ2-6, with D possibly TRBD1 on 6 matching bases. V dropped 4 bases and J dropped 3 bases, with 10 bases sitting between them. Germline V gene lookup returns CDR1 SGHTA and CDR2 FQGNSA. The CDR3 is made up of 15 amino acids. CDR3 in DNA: TGTGCCAGCAGCTCACAGGGTTATGGGGCCAACGTCCTGACTTTC. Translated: CASSSQGYGANVLTF.

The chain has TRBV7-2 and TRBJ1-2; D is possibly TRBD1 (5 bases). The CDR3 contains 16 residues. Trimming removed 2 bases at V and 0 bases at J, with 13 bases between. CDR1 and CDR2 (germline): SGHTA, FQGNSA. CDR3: CASSLSRQTSNYGYTF. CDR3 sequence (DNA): TGTGCCAGCAGCTTAAGCAGACAGACCTCTAACTATGGCTACACCTTC.

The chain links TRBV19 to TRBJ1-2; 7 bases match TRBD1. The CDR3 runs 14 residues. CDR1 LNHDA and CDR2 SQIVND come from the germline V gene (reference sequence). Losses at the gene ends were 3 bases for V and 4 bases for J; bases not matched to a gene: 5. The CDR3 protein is CASSIQGDLYGYTF. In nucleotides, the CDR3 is TGTGCCAGTAGTATCCAGGGGGACCTCTATGGCTACACCTTC.

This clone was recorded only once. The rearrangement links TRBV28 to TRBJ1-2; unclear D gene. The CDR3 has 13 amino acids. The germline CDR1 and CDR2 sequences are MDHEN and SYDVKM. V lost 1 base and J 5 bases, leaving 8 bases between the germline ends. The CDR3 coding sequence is TGTGCCAGCAGTTTATCCGGGAAGTATGGCTACACCTTC. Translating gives CASSLSGKYGYTF.

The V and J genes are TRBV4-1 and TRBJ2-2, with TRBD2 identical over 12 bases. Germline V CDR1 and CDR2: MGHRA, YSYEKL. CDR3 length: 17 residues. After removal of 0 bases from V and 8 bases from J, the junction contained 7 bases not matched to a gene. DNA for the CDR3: TGCGCCAGCAGCCAAGAAGCGACTAGCGGGAGAGTTGGGGAGCTGTTTTTT. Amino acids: CASSQEATSGRVGELFF.

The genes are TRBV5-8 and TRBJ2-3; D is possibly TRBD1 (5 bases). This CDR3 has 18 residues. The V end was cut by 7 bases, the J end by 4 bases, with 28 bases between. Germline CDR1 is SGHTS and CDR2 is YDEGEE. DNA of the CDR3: TGTGCCAGCCGGAGATCGACAGTTTCCTCAATTGGGGCAGATACGCAGTATTTT. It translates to CASRRSTVSSIGADTQYF.

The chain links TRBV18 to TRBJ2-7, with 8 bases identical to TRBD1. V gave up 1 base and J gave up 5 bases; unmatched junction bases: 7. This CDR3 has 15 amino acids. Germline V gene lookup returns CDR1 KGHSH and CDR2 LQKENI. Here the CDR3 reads CASSPRAGGIDEQYF. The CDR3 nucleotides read TGTGCCAGCTCACCACGAGCAGGGGGCATTGACGAGCAGTACTTC.

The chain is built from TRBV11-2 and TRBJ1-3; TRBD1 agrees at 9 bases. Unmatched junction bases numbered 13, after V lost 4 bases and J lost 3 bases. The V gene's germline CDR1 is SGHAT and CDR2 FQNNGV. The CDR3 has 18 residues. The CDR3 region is CASSSPGQGPFGGNTIYF. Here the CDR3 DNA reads TGTGCCAGCAGCTCTCCGGGACAGGGCCCCTTCGGTGGAAACACCATATATTTT.

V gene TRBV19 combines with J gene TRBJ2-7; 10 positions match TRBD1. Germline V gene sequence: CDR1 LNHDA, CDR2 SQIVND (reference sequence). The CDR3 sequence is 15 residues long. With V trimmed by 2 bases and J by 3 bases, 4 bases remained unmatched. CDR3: CASSILGQGFYEQYF. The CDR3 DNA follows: TGTGCCAGTAGTATACTGGGACAGGGGTTCTACGAGCAGTACTTC.

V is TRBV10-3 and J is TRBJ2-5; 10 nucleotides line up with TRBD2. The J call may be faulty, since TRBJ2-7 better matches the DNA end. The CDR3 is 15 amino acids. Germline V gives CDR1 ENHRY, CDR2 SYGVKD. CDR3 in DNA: TGTGCCATCAGCCAGCGGGAGGGCCGATCCTACGAGCAGTACTTC. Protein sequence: CAISQREGRSYEQYF.

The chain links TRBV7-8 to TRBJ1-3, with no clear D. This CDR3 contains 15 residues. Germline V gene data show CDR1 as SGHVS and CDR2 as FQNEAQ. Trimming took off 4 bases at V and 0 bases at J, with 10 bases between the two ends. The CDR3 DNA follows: TGTGCCAGCAGCTCTCAGTGGAGCTCTGGAAACACCATATATTTT. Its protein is CASSSQWSSGNTIYF.

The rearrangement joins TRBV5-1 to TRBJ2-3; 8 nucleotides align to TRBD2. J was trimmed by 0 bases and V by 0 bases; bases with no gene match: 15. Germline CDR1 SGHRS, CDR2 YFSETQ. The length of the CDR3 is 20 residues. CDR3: CASSLESSGRLKASTDTQYF. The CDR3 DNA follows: TGCGCCAGCAGCTTGGAGTCTAGCGGGCGCCTTAAAGCTAGCACAGATACGCAGTATTTT.

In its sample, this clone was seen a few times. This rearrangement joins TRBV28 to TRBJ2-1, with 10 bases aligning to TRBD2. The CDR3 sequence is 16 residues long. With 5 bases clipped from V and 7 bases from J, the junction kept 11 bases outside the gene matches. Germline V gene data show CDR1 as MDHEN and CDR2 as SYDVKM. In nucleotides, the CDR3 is TGTGCCAGCAGTCCAAGGAGCGGGAGGGGAGTAAATGAGCAGTTCTTC. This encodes CASSPRSGRGVNEQFF. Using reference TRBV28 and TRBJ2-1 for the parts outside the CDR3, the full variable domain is DVKVTQSSRYLVKRTGEKVFLECVQDMDHENMFWYRQDPGLGLRLIYFSYDVKMKEKGDIPEGYSVSREKKERFSLILESASTNQTSMYLCASSPRSGRGVNEQFFGPGTRLTVL.

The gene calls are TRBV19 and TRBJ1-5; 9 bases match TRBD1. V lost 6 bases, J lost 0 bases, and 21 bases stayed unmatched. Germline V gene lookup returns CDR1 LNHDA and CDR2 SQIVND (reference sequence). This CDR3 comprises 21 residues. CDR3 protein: CASRLGQGMGNPLISNQPQHF. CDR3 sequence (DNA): TGTGCCAGTAGACTGGGACAGGGAATGGGGAACCCTCTAATTAGCAATCAGCCCCAGCATTTT.

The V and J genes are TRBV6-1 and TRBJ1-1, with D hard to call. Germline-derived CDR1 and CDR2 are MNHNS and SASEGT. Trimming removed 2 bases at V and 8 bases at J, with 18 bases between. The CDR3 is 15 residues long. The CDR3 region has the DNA TGTGCCAGCAGTGAACGGCAGGTGATAAATATAGAAGCTTTCTTT. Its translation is CASSERQVINIEAFF.

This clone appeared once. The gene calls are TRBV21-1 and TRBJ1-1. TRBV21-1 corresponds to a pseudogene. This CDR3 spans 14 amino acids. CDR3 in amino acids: CASLKGGWRTEAFF. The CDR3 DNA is TGTGCCAGCCTCAAGGGGGGGTGGCGGACTGAAGCTTTCTTT.

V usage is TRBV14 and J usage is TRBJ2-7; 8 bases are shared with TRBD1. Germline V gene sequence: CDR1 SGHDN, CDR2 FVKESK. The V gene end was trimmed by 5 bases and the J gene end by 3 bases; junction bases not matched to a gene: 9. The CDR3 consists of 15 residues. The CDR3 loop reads CASSLSTGDHYEQYF. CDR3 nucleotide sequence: TGTGCCAGCAGCTTATCGACAGGGGATCACTACGAGCAGTACTTC.

The CDR3 bases are TGTGCCAGCAGCCAGAAGGGGGGACTAGCGGGCACAGATACGCAGTATTTT. Protein: CASSQKGGLAGTDTQYF. The J gene is TRBJ2-3, the V gene TRBV14, with 11 bases aligning to TRBD2. The ends lost 3 bases at V and 1 base at J; junction bases unmatched: 6. The CDR3 length is 17 residues. CDR1 SGHDN and CDR2 FVKESK come from the germline V gene.